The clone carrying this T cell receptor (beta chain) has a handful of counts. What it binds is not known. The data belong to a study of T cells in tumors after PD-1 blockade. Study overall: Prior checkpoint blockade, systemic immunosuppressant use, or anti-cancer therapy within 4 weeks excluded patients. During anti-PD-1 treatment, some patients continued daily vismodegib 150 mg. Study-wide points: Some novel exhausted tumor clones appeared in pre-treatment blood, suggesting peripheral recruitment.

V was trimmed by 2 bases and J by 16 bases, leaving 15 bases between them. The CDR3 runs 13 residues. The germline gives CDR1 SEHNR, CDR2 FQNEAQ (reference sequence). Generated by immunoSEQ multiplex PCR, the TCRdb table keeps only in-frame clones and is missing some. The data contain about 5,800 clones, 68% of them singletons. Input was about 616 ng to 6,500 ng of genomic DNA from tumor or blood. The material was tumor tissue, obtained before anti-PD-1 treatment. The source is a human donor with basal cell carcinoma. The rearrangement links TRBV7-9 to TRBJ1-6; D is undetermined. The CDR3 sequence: CASSLSSGVNLHF. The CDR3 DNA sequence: TGTGCCAGCAGCTTATCATCCGGAGTAAATCTCCACTTT.